Below, 24 T cell receptor beta chains from the same sample are listed, as sequenced in a study of breast tumors, draining lymph nodes, adjacent tissues. One entry per CDR3 protein, called by TCRdb with MiXCR from the multiplex PCR reads. The sample yields around 290,000 distinct CDR3 sequences, over 25% seen once. Breast cancer patients provided tissue from their axillary draining lymph nodes. Sequenced input: axillary lymph node tissue. The source of these receptors is a female donor with breast cancer. Some clones in this sample may be carry-over from other donors' samples.

This clonotype was seen ten or more times. The gene calls are TRBV6-5 and TRBJ2-3; D is uncertain. The CDR3 spans 14 residues. Germline V lookup: CDR1 MNHEY, CDR2 SVGAGI. Trimming shortened V by 0 bases and J by 2 bases, and 6 bases separated the two germline ends. The CDR3 DNA sequence: TGTGCCAGCAGTTACTCTTTCCCCACAGATACGCAGTATTTT. Protein product: CASSYSFPTDTQYF.

J is TRBJ2-7 and V is TRBV5-4, with 7 bases identical to TRBD2. The ends lost 3 bases at V and 7 bases at J; junction bases unmatched: 7. CDR3 length: 13 amino acids. Germline lookup yields CDR1 SGHNT and CDR2 YYREEE (reference sequence). The CDR3 protein is CASSSGGGWEQYF. The CDR3 DNA reads as TGTGCCAGCAGCTCTGGGGGGGGATGGGAGCAGTACTTC.

This clonotype has ten or more counts. This chain uses TRBV19 with TRBJ2-1; D might be TRBD2 (6 bases). The germline gives CDR1 LNHDA, CDR2 SQIVND (reference sequence). The length of the CDR3 is 13 residues. V shed 4 bases and J shed 10 bases, with 14 bases lying between them. The CDR3 loop reads CASSTSRRVEQFF. Here the CDR3 DNA reads TGTGCCAGTAGTACCAGCAGGAGGGTGGAGCAGTTCTTC.

The gene calls are TRBV28 and TRBJ1-4; 12 bases fit TRBD1. Germline trimming cut 10 bases from V and 0 bases from J; bases unmatched to any gene: 3. Germline V gene data show CDR1 as MDHEN and CDR2 as SYDVKM. This CDR3 comprises 15 residues. CDR3 sequence (DNA): TGTGCCACCCGGGACAGGGGGCCAACTAATGAAAAACTGTTTTTT. It translates to CATRDRGPTNEKLFF.

Comment on this clonotype: This may be a read error: a much more frequent sequence differs by one nucleotide. V and J are TRBV30 and TRBJ1-2; D uncertain. The CDR3 is made up of 10 amino acids. The V and J ends lost 5 bases and 6 bases respectively, with 7 bases between them. Germline lookup yields CDR1 GTSNPN and CDR2 SVGIG (reference sequence). The CDR3 is CAWEQHGYTF. CDR3 nucleotide sequence: TGTGCCTGGGAACAGCATGGCTACACCTTC.

This clonotype was recorded at least ten times. This chain connects TRBV15 to TRBJ2-7, with a possible D match to TRBD1 (7 bases). CDR3 length: 12 residues. V was cut by 3 bases and J by 6 bases, with 9 bases left in between. The germline gives CDR1 LNHNV, CDR2 YYDKDF (reference sequence). In nucleotides, the CDR3 is TGTGCCACCAGCAGGCAGGGGGGCGAGCAGTACTTC. Translating it yields CATSRQGGEQYF.

This clonotype has only a few counts. The chain combines TRBV7-3 with TRBJ1-1; no definite D call. V shed 4 bases and J shed 4 bases, with 10 bases lying between them. The CDR3 consists of 13 residues. In germline, CDR1 is SGHTA, CDR2 FQGTGA. The CDR3 DNA reads as TGTGCCAGCAGCTCGGACCTGGGCACTGAAGCTTTCTTT. Translated: CASSSDLGTEAFF.

This clonotype came up a few times. The V and J genes are TRBV3-1 and TRBJ2-7, with 9 positions matching TRBD1. CDR3 length equals 16 residues. V was pared by 2 bases and J by 1 base, with 6 bases of the junction left unmatched. Germline V gene lookup returns CDR1 LGHDT and CDR2 YNNKEL (reference sequence). CDR3 sequence: CASSQRQGVISYEQYF. In nucleotides, the CDR3 is TGTGCCAGCAGCCAAAGACAGGGGGTGATATCCTACGAGCAGTACTTC.

This clonotype was picked up many times. The chain couples TRBV15 to TRBJ1-2; D ambiguous. The V and J ends lost 2 bases and 8 bases respectively, with 12 bases between them. Per germline, CDR1 LNHNV and CDR2 YYDKDF (reference sequence). This CDR3 comprises 13 residues. The chain's CDR3 is CATSRTQVGGYTF. Here the CDR3 DNA reads TGTGCCACCAGCAGAACCCAGGTGGGAGGCTACACCTTC.

This clonotype was picked up many times. The chain links TRBV20-1 to TRBJ2-2, with 8 bases lining up with TRBD2. From germline, CDR1 is DFQATT and CDR2 SNEGSKA (reference sequence). There are 15 residues in the CDR3. The J segment lost 4 bases and the V segment lost 1 base, leaving 5 bases of the junction unmatched. The DNA of the CDR3 is TGCAGTGCTAGAGCAGCGGGAGCTATCACCGGGGAGCTGTTTTTT. This encodes CSARAAGAITGELFF.

This clonotype was seen repeatedly, ten times or more. The chain joins TRBV24-1 to TRBJ1-2; D not resolved. Deletions cut 7 bases from V and 4 bases from J, with 6 bases between. This CDR3 comprises 11 residues. Germline V CDR1 and CDR2: KGHDR, SFDVKD. The chain's CDR3 is CATSRGYGYTF. In DNA form, the CDR3 reads TGTGCCACCAGCCGGGGCTATGGCTACACCTTC.

This clonotype was picked up many times. The V call is TRBV2, the J call TRBJ2-7, with D possibly called TRBD1 or TRBD2 (5 bases each). The CDR3 has 15 residues. V was pared by 7 bases and J by 5 bases, with 21 bases between. Per the germline V gene, CDR1 is SNHLY and CDR2 is FYNNEI. The CDR3 protein is CASKADILVPDEQYF. The CDR3 DNA follows: TGTGCCAGCAAAGCGGACATCCTAGTCCCTGACGAGCAGTACTTC.

This clonotype was recorded a few times. The chain is built from TRBV28 and TRBJ2-7; D is possibly TRBD1 (6 bases). The V gene's germline CDR1 is MDHEN and CDR2 SYDVKM. The CDR3 covers 14 residues. The V and J ends lost 6 bases and 3 bases respectively, with 15 bases between them. This CDR3 is CASRSDPRGYEQYF. The CDR3 region has the DNA TGTGCCAGCAGGAGTGATCCCAGGGGCTACGAGCAGTACTTC.

The table lists this clonotype with many counts. The V and J genes are TRBV5-1 and TRBJ2-3; 7 bases agree with TRBD2. CDR1 SGHRS and CDR2 YFSETQ come from the germline V gene. J gave up 1 base and V 6 bases, and 8 bases lay outside the gene matches. The CDR3 runs 15 residues. This CDR3 reads CASMGRGSGTDTQYF. The CDR3, as DNA: TGCGCCAGCATGGGTCGCGGGAGCGGCACAGATACGCAGTATTTT.

This clonotype was picked up many times. This chain connects TRBV20-1 to TRBJ2-7; D remains ambiguous. V was cut by 7 bases and J by 3 bases, with 10 bases left in between. Per the germline V gene, CDR1 is DFQATT and CDR2 is SNEGSKA (reference sequence). The CDR3 spans 11 residues. The CDR3 protein is CSEWQIYEQYF. The CDR3 nucleotides read TGCAGTGAGTGGCAAATCTACGAGCAGTACTTC.

This clonotype was picked up a small number of times. A much larger clone lies a single base off, so this may be a read error. The chain recombines TRBV12-3 or TRBV12-4 with TRBJ2-5; D gene ambiguous. The CDR3 is 13 residues long. The V end was cut by 6 bases, the J end by 5 bases, with 13 bases between. CDR3 region: CASSHVAVETQYF. The CDR3 nucleotides read TGTGCCAGCAGCCACGTCGCTGTTGAGACCCAGTACTTC.

This clonotype was counted at least ten times. The chain employs TRBV14 and TRBJ1-2; D is perhaps TRBD1 (6 bases). The CDR3 extends over 15 amino acids. Trimming took off 2 bases at V and 3 bases at J, with 13 bases between the two ends. CDR1 and CDR2 from the germline V gene are SGHDN and FVKESK. The CDR3 spells CASSQTGTPYYGYTF. CDR3 DNA: TGTGCCAGCAGCCAAACCGGGACACCTTACTATGGCTACACCTTC.

This clonotype has a count of ten or more. The J gene is TRBJ2-3, the V gene TRBV2; D is undetermined. The V end was cut by 0 bases, the J end by 14 bases, with 9 bases between. Looked up from germline, CDR1 is SNHLY and CDR2 is FYNNEI. The CDR3 is made up of 11 amino acids. In nucleotides, the CDR3 is TGTGCCAGCAGTGAAGCGCTTAGTCTGTATTTT. It encodes CASSEALSLYF.

The chain carries TRBV20-1 and TRBJ1-5, with D maybe TRBD1 (5 bases). V was shortened by 2 bases and J by 11 bases, with 16 bases between the two germline ends. Looked up from germline, CDR1 is DFQATT and CDR2 is SNEGSKA (reference sequence). CDR3 length: 13 residues. CDR3 bases: TGCAGTGCTAGAAGGCGGGGGGGAGAGACCCAGCATTTT. It translates to CSARRRGGETQHF.

Remarks on this clonotype: A much larger clone lies a single base off, so this may be a read error. The rearrangement joins TRBV19 to TRBJ2-7; possible D gene TRBD2, 6 bases. This CDR3 has 12 residues. CDR1 and CDR2 from the germline V gene are LNHDA and SQIVND (reference sequence). CDR3 sequence reads: CAGSTPGEVQYF. The CDR3 bases are TGTGCCGGTAGTACCCCCGGGGAGGTCCAGTACTTC. Full variable domain (remainder filled in from reference TRBV19 and TRBJ2-7): DGGITQSPKYLFRKEGQNVTLSCEQNLNHDAMYWYRQDPGQGLRLIYYSQIVNDFQKGDIAEGYSVSREKKESFPLTVTSAQKNPTAFYLCAGSTPGEVQYFGPGTRLTVT.

This clonotype was recorded many times. This chain links TRBV5-1 with TRBJ2-1; 9 bases agree with TRBD2. Trimming cost V 0 bases and J 7 bases; bases outside gene matches: 11. Germline V gives CDR1 SGHRS, CDR2 YFSETQ. There are 17 residues in the CDR3. CDR3 DNA: TGCGCCAGCAGCTTGGAGGCTAGCGGGGTCGGTCGAAATGAGCAGTTCTTC. Protein sequence: CASSLEASGVGRNEQFF. The whole variable domain, filled in from reference TRBV5-1 and TRBJ2-1, reads KAGVTQTPRYLIKTRGQQVTLSCSPISGHRSVSWYQQTPGQGLQFLFEYFSETQRNKGNFPGRFSGRQFSNSRSEMNVSTLELGDSALYLCASSLEASGVGRNEQFFGPGTRLTVL.

This sequence joins TRBV10-3 and TRBJ2-1, with 7 bases matching TRBD2. This CDR3 is built from 15 residues. Per the germline V gene, CDR1 is ENHRY and CDR2 is SYGVKD. V shed 4 bases and J 1 base; nucleotides not matched to a gene: 4. The CDR3 is CAISGGTTSYNEQFF. The CDR3 coding sequence is TGTGCCATCAGTGGAGGGACTACGTCCTACAATGAGCAGTTCTTC.

The genes are TRBV25-1 and TRBJ1-1; TRBD1 matches 10 bases. Germline-derived CDR1 and CDR2 are MGHDK and SYGVNS. This CDR3 is 15 amino acids long. V was clipped by 4 bases and J by 6 bases; unmatched bases: 8. CDR3 sequence (DNA): TGTGCCAGCAGTGGACCCGGGACAGGGGTTTCTGAAGCTTTCTTT. It translates to CASSGPGTGVSEAFF.

The gene calls are TRBV6-5 and TRBJ2-7; 7 bases match TRBD2. After removal of 0 bases from V and 4 bases from J, the junction contained 6 bases not matched to a gene. The CDR3 loop spans 15 amino acids. CDR1 and CDR2 from the germline V gene are MNHEY and SVGAGI. The DNA for the CDR3 is TGTGCCAGCAGTTACTCGGGAGGGTGGCAGTACGAGCAGTACTTC. It specifies CASSYSGGWQYEQYF.